These 29 T cell receptor beta chains share one sample of origin, sequenced in a study of blood T cell repertoires in COVID-19. Assay: immunoSEQ multiplex PCR; the TCRdb copy retains only in-frame clones and omits some. This table holds roughly 100,000 clones, 92% found once. The material sequenced was peripheral blood. These receptors originate from a man aged 50-59 years with active COVID-19.

This clone was picked up one time. The chain carries TRBV5-1 and TRBJ2-6; D unclear. Germline V lookup: CDR1 SGHRS, CDR2 YFSETQ. V lost 1 base to trimming and J lost 4 bases, with 6 bases between them. CDR3 size: 14 residues. Written as DNA, the CDR3 is TGCGCCAGCAGCTTGACACCCGGGGCCAACGTCCTGACTTTC. Protein: CASSLTPGANVLTF.

J is TRBJ2-3 and V is TRBV7-3, with TRBD2 matching 10 bases. Germline-derived CDR1 and CDR2 are SGHTA and FQGTGA. The V gene end was trimmed by 8 bases and the J gene end by 3 bases; junction bases not matched to a gene: 8. The CDR3 covers 15 residues. The CDR3 nucleotides are TGTGCCAGCGGTACCTCGGGACTAGCGACAGATACGCAGTATTTT. This gives the protein CASGTSGLATDTQYF.

This clone came up once. This sequence joins TRBV5-1 and TRBJ2-7, with 11 bases aligning to TRBD1. The CDR3 has 14 amino acids. The germline V gene has CDR1 SGHRS and CDR2 YFSETQ. Trimming at V came to 7 bases and at J to 6 bases, leaving 9 bases not matched to a gene. The CDR3 DNA is TGCGCCAGCGGTTCCCGGGACAGGGGGGCCGAGCAGTACTTC. As protein: CASGSRDRGAEQYF.

The chain couples TRBV28 to TRBJ2-1, with a possible D match to TRBD2 (7 bases). The CDR3 runs to 15 residues. Germline-derived CDR1 and CDR2 are MDHEN and SYDVKM. V lost 7 bases and J lost 3, with 16 bases in between. The CDR3 sequence is CASTSGGGFYNEQFF. The CDR3 nucleotides read TGTGCCAGCACCTCTGGGGGGGGCTTCTACAATGAGCAGTTCTTC.

This clone was seen only once. The rearrangement joins TRBV30 to TRBJ1-1; D unclear. Germline assignment: CDR1 GTSNPN and CDR2 SVGIG (reference sequence). The V and J ends lost 3 bases and 5 bases respectively, with 16 bases between them. The CDR3 extends over 14 amino acids. CDR3 loop: CAWRSGVGRTEAFF. The CDR3 nucleotides are TGTGCCTGGAGGAGCGGGGTTGGGCGTACTGAAGCTTTCTTT.

The chain links TRBV2 to TRBJ1-6, with TRBD1 matching 7 bases. CDR3 length equals 13 residues. Germline trimming cut 10 bases from V and 10 bases from J; bases unmatched to any gene: 10. CDR1 is SNHLY and CDR2 is FYNNEI in the germline V gene. CDR3: CATGQSSSSPLHF. CDR3 DNA sequence: TGTGCCACGGGACAGTCCAGTTCCTCACCCCTCCACTTT.

V gene TRBV14 combines with J gene TRBJ1-3; 7 bases are a match to TRBD1. Germline-derived CDR1 and CDR2 are SGHDN and FVKESK. The ends lost 1 base at V and 2 bases at J; junction bases unmatched: 5. This CDR3 has 16 residues. The CDR3 DNA reads TGTGCCAGCAGCCAAGGTCCAGGGGGAACTGGAAACACCATATATTTT. It translates to CASSQGPGGTGNTIYF.

This sequence joins TRBV9 and TRBJ1-1, with TRBD1 as a possible D gene (5 bases). The germline V and J ends were trimmed by 2 bases and 2 bases, with 10 bases remaining between them. Germline V gene sequence: CDR1 SGDLS, CDR2 YYNGEE. CDR3 size: 14 residues. CDR3 bases: TGTGCCAGCAGCGTGGGGGGTTCAAACACTGAAGCTTTCTTT. As protein: CASSVGGSNTEAFF.

The table lists this clone with a count of one. V is TRBV28 and J is TRBJ2-3, with TRBD2 identical over 12 bases. The V segment lost 10 bases and the J segment 3 bases; nucleotides outside the gene matches: 14. The germline V gene encodes CDR1 MDHEN and CDR2 SYDVKM. The CDR3 is 17 amino acids. The CDR3 bases are TGTGCCACCTCGATGATCCCGACTAGCGGGAGTACAGATACGCAGTATTTT. Amino acids: CATSMIPTSGSTDTQYF.

V gene TRBV19 combines with J gene TRBJ2-7; maybe TRBD2 (6 bases). The germline gives CDR1 LNHDA, CDR2 SQIVND (reference sequence). V was cut by 6 bases and J by 4 bases, with 13 bases left in between. The CDR3 is 13 amino acids. The CDR3 here is CASSVPGGYEQYF. In nucleotides, the CDR3 is TGTGCCAGTAGCGTCCCCGGGGGTTACGAGCAGTACTTC.

V is TRBV7-9 and J is TRBJ2-3; TRBD2 matches 8 bases. Germline V gene lookup returns CDR1 SEHNR and CDR2 FQNEAQ (reference sequence). The junction had 3 bases not matched to a gene; V was cut back by 4 bases and J by 6 bases. This CDR3 is 13 amino acids long. The CDR3 loop is CASSSRLADTQYF. The CDR3 DNA reads as TGTGCCAGCAGCTCGAGACTAGCGGATACGCAGTATTTT.

This clone occurred once. The chain has TRBV19 and TRBJ1-5; D unclear. Germline values: CDR1 LNHDA, CDR2 SQIVND (reference sequence). The CDR3 is 14 amino acids. Trimming cost V 2 bases and J 0 bases, with 5 bases left between them. The CDR3 DNA follows: TGTGCCAGTAGTATATCGGGTAGCAATCAGCCCCAGCATTTT. Its protein product is CASSISGSNQPQHF.

This sequence joins TRBV10-3 and TRBJ2-7; D not certain. The germline gives CDR1 ENHRY, CDR2 SYGVKD. V was cut by 6 bases and J by 6 bases, with 18 bases left in between. This CDR3 spans 14 amino acids. CDR3 in DNA: TGTGCCATCAGAAATACAGCCCAGTTGGGCGAGCAGTACTTC. Protein sequence: CAIRNTAQLGEQYF.

The chain joins TRBV19 to TRBJ2-3, with D perhaps matching TRBD2 (5 bases). Trimming shortened V by 0 bases and J by 4 bases, and 8 bases separated the two germline ends. The length of the CDR3 is 14 residues. The germline V gene encodes CDR1 LNHDA and CDR2 SQIVND (reference sequence). CDR3: CASSIDLAADTQYF. CDR3 coding DNA: TGTGCCAGTAGTATAGACCTAGCAGCAGATACGCAGTATTTT.

V usage is TRBV2 and J usage is TRBJ2-7; D may be TRBD2 (5 bases). The V gene's germline CDR1 is SNHLY and CDR2 FYNNEI. V was clipped by 6 bases and J by 6 bases, with 18 bases between them. The CDR3 runs to 14 residues. The chain's CDR3 is CASSAAGPEGEQYF. The CDR3, as DNA: TGTGCCAGCAGCGCGGCGGGCCCCGAGGGCGAGCAGTACTTC.

The chain uses TRBV5-1 and TRBJ2-5; 12 nucleotides match TRBD2. The V segment lost 3 bases and the J segment 3 bases; nucleotides outside the gene matches: 9. Germline-derived CDR1 and CDR2 are SGHRS and YFSETQ. The CDR3 is 17 residues long. CDR3 sequence: CASSSGLRTSGKETQYF. CDR3 nucleotide sequence: TGCGCCAGCAGCTCCGGACTGAGGACTAGCGGGAAAGAGACCCAGTACTTC.

The J gene is TRBJ2-3, the V gene TRBV18; TRBD2 matches 13 bases. The CDR3 sequence is 18 residues long. V shed 4 bases and J 0 bases; nucleotides not matched to a gene: 7. Looked up from germline, CDR1 is KGHSH and CDR2 is LQKENI. Here the CDR3 reads CASSQTEGLAGSTDTQYF. The CDR3 DNA is TGTGCCAGCTCACAGACAGAGGGACTAGCGGGAAGCACAGATACGCAGTATTTT.

The chain carries TRBV5-1 and TRBJ2-4; tentative D call: TRBD1 (7 bases). CDR1 and CDR2 (germline): SGHRS, YFSETQ. The ends were cut back, 5 bases at V and 0 bases at J, with 15 bases in the middle. The length of the CDR3 is 16 residues. The CDR3 region is CASRGGTDLAKNIQYF. The CDR3 bases are TGCGCCAGCAGGGGCGGGACAGACCTAGCCAAAAACATTCAGTACTTC. Together with reference TRBV5-1 and TRBJ2-4, the CDR3 gives the full variable domain: KAGVTQTPRYLIKTRGQQVTLSCSPISGHRSVSWYQQTPGQGLQFLFEYFSETQRNKGNFPGRFSGRQFSNSRSEMNVSTLELGDSALYLCASRGGTDLAKNIQYFGAGTRLSVL.

The V and J genes are TRBV7-2 and TRBJ2-7, with 12 bases identical to TRBD2. V gave up 5 bases and J gave up 1 base; unmatched junction bases: 6. From germline, CDR1 is SGHTA and CDR2 FQGNSA. This CDR3 comprises 16 residues. The CDR3 protein is CASSPRTSGISYEQYF. The CDR3 DNA is TGTGCCAGCAGCCCGCGGACTAGCGGGATATCCTACGAGCAGTACTTC.

The chain links TRBV30 to TRBJ2-6, with D unclear. Trimming pared 2 bases from V and 2 bases from J, leaving 4 bases between. This CDR3 comprises 13 residues. CDR1 and CDR2 (germline): GTSNPN, SVGIG (reference sequence). CDR3 in amino acids: CAWSTTGANVLTF. The CDR3 coding sequence is TGTGCCTGGAGTACTACTGGGGCCAACGTCCTGACTTTC.

The chain couples TRBV5-1 to TRBJ2-2; TRBD2 agrees at 8 bases. The CDR3 spans 16 residues. V dropped 0 bases and J dropped 5; count of bases not matched to a gene: 6. CDR1 SGHRS and CDR2 YFSETQ come from the germline V gene. The CDR3 loop reads CASSLDRPSGTGELFF. The CDR3 nucleotides are TGCGCCAGCAGCTTGGATCGGCCTAGCGGGACCGGGGAGCTGTTTTTT.

This clone was observed a handful of times. V usage is TRBV11-2 and J usage is TRBJ1-1, with 11 bases aligning to TRBD1. CDR1 and CDR2 (germline): SGHAT, FQNNGV. J lost 4 bases, V lost 6 bases, and 1 base had no gene match. The CDR3 has 13 residues. The CDR3 sequence is CASRGQGVTEAFF. Written as DNA, the CDR3 is TGTGCCAGCAGGGGACAGGGGGTCACTGAAGCTTTCTTT.

The chain is built from TRBV7-2 and TRBJ2-7; a possible D gene is TRBD2 (5 bases). V lost 2 bases and J lost 5, with 10 bases in between. Per the germline V gene, CDR1 is SGHTA and CDR2 is FQGNSA. The CDR3 extends over 13 amino acids. This CDR3 is CASSLRAGDEQYF. The CDR3 DNA follows: TGTGCCAGCAGCTTACGTGCCGGGGACGAGCAGTACTTC.

The chain employs TRBV5-1 and TRBJ2-1; unclear D gene. The CDR3 has 15 amino acids. V was pared by 0 bases and J by 2 bases, with 9 bases between. Germline values: CDR1 SGHRS, CDR2 YFSETQ. The CDR3 reads CASSLGAMPYNEQFF. CDR3 sequence (DNA): TGCGCCAGCAGCTTGGGGGCTATGCCCTACAATGAGCAGTTCTTC. The entire variable domain, with the rest obtained from reference TRBV5-1 and TRBJ2-1, is as follows: KAGVTQTPRYLIKTRGQQVTLSCSPISGHRSVSWYQQTPGQGLQFLFEYFSETQRNKGNFPGRFSGRQFSNSRSEMNVSTLELGDSALYLCASSLGAMPYNEQFFGPGTRLTVL.

The chain is built from TRBV15 and TRBJ1-2; D not resolved. Per the germline V gene, CDR1 is LNHNV and CDR2 is YYDKDF (reference sequence). This CDR3 contains 14 residues. V shed 0 bases and J shed 4 bases, with 9 bases lying between them. The CDR3 DNA reads TGTGCCACCAGCAGAGATGGGGAGAGCTATGGCTACACCTTC. Translating gives CATSRDGESYGYTF. The whole variable domain, filled in from reference TRBV15 and TRBJ1-2, reads DAMVIQNPRYQVTQFGKPVTLSCSQTLNHNVMYWYQQKSSQAPKLLFHYYDKDFNNEADTPDNFQSRRPNTSFCFLDIRSPGLGDTAMYLCATSRDGESYGYTFGSGTRLTVV.

J is TRBJ2-1 and V is TRBV7-8; TRBD2 matches at 10 bases. The CDR3 is 18 amino acids. Germline loops: CDR1 SGHVS, CDR2 FQNEAQ. Trimming removed 5 bases from V and 3 bases from J; junction bases left unmatched: 13. The chain's CDR3 is CASSPRDLGLALYNEQFF. CDR3 bases: TGTGCCAGCAGCCCCAGGGATCTGGGACTAGCGCTCTACAATGAGCAGTTCTTC.

This clone was seen just once. The chain is built from TRBV6-5 and TRBJ2-5, with TRBD1 identical over 8 bases. This CDR3 is built from 14 residues. J lost 3 bases, V lost 6 bases, and 6 bases had no gene match. Per germline, CDR1 MNHEY and CDR2 SVGAGI. This chain's CDR3 is CASSRQGIKETQYF. The CDR3 DNA is TGTGCCAGCAGCCGACAGGGGATAAAAGAGACCCAGTACTTC.

The CDR3 sequence: CASSSITGDSPLHF. The CDR3 bases are TGTGCCAGCAGTAGTATTACAGGGGATTCACCCCTCCACTTT. This sequence joins TRBV28 and TRBJ1-6; 7 bases align to TRBD1. Trimming took 5 bases from V and 8 from J; bases not matched to a gene: 6. Germline lookup yields CDR1 MDHEN and CDR2 SYDVKM. The CDR3 sequence is 14 residues long.

The chain uses TRBV29-1 and TRBJ2-1, with 10 bases that match TRBD2. The CDR3 runs 15 residues. Germline V CDR1 and CDR2: SQVTM, ANQGSEA. V trimming: 0 bases; J trimming: 9 bases; junction bases outside the gene matches: 8. The CDR3 protein is CSVEELAGGIGEQFF. The DNA of the CDR3 is TGCAGCGTTGAAGAGTTAGCGGGAGGAATAGGTGAGCAGTTCTTC.